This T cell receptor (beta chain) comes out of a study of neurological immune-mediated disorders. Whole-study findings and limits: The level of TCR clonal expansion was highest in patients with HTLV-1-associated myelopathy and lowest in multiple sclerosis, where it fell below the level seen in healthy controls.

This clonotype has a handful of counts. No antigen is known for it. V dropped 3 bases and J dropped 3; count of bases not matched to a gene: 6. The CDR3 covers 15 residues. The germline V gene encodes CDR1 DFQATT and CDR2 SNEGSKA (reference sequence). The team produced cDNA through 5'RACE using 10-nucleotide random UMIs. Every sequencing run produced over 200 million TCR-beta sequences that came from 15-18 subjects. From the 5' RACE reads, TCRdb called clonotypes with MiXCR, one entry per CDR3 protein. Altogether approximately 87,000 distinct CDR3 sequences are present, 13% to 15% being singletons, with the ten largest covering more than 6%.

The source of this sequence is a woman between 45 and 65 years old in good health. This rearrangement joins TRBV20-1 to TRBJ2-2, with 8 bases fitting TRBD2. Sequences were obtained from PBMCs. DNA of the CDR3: TGCAGTGCTAGCCGCGGGACTAGTCACACCGGGGAGCTGTTTTTT. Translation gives CSASRGTSHTGELFF.